These 30 T cell receptor beta chains were sequenced from one sample in a study of cytomegalovirus exposure and HLA in healthy donors. The PCR ran on 60 Vbeta and 13 Jbeta primers. Assay: immunoSEQ multiplex PCR; the TCRdb copy retains only in-frame clones and omits some. The sample holds 95,000 to 150,000 clones, around four fifths seen once. The sample comprised PBMCs. The receptors were gathered from a woman aged 40 to 50 in good health and CMV-seropositive.

The rearrangement uses TRBV27 and TRBJ2-5; 13 bases match TRBD2. This CDR3 region has 17 residues. Germline CDR1 reads MNHEY; CDR2 reads SMNVEV (reference sequence). Trimming cost V 8 bases and J 4 bases; bases outside gene matches: 13. Here the CDR3 reads CASATIPLAGGGETQYF. CDR3 nucleotides: TGTGCCAGCGCCACTATCCCACTAGCGGGAGGGGGAGAGACCCAGTACTTC.

The chain couples TRBV21-1 to TRBJ2-5; TRBD1, as called in the table, went unchecked against the DNA. TRBV21-1 is a pseudogene segment. This CDR3 region has 17 residues. This chain's CDR3 is CASSNALEGAVGETQYF. Here the CDR3 DNA reads TGTGCCAGCAGTAACGCGTTAGAGGGGGCGGTTGGAGAGACCCAGTACTTC.

The chain recombines TRBV7-9 with TRBJ1-2, with 8 positions matching TRBD1. With V trimmed by 5 bases and J by 4 bases, 6 bases remained unmatched. Germline CDR1 and CDR2: SEHNR and FQNEAQ (reference sequence). The CDR3 sequence is 14 residues long. DNA for the CDR3: TGTGCCAGCAGCAGGACAGGGTCGGGCTATGGCTACACCTTC. Its protein is CASSRTGSGYGYTF.

The chain joins TRBV18 to TRBJ2-1, with 9 positions matching TRBD1. The V gene's germline CDR1 is KGHSH and CDR2 LQKENI. V lost 4 bases and J lost 4; bases outside the gene matches: 5. CDR3 length: 15 amino acids. CDR3: CASSLDRGSYNEQFF. The CDR3 nucleotides are TGTGCCAGCTCACTGGACAGGGGAAGTTACAATGAGCAGTTCTTC.

CDR3 nucleotide sequence: TGTGCCAGCAGCTTATTAGCGGGAGGCCACTACGAGCAGTACTTC. Translating it yields CASSLLAGGHYEQYF. The chain employs TRBV7-3 and TRBJ2-7; 10 positions match TRBD2. The germline V gene encodes CDR1 SGHTA and CDR2 FQGTGA. The CDR3 is 15 residues long. J gave up 3 bases and V 2 bases, and 4 bases lay outside the gene matches.

The chain joins TRBV5-1 to TRBJ2-3; TRBD1 might be the D (6 bases). The germline CDR1 and CDR2 sequences are SGHRS and YFSETQ. Trimming removed 1 base at V and 2 bases at J, with 11 bases between. The CDR3 consists of 15 residues. DNA for the CDR3: TGCGCCAGCAGCTTGTCGGGACAACCCACAGATACGCAGTATTTT. This translates into CASSLSGQPTDTQYF.

The rearrangement joins TRBV7-8 to TRBJ1-1, with a weak D call TRBD1 (5 bases). There are 14 residues in the CDR3. The germline V gene encodes CDR1 SGHVS and CDR2 FQNEAQ. V was pared by 5 bases and J by 1 base, with 11 bases between. CDR3 sequence: CASSTRVRNTEAFF. The CDR3 nucleotides are TGTGCCAGCAGCACCAGGGTTCGGAACACTGAAGCTTTCTTT.

This clone has a handful of counts. The chain links TRBV2 to TRBJ2-3; D unclear. Per the germline V gene, CDR1 is SNHLY and CDR2 is FYNNEI. This CDR3 has 14 amino acids. Trimming left V 1 base short and J 4 bases short, with 9 bases between. As DNA, the CDR3 is TGTGCCAGCAGTGAAGACGAGGTTTCAGATACGCAGTATTTT. Translation: CASSEDEVSDTQYF. The full variable domain, rest sourced from reference TRBV2 and TRBJ2-3, is EPEVTQTPSHQVTQMGQEVILRCVPISNHLYFYWYRQILGQKVEFLVSFYNNEISEKSEIFDDQFSVERPDGSNFTLKIRSTKLEDSAMYFCASSEDEVSDTQYFGPGTRLTVL.

The V gene is TRBV6-1, the J gene TRBJ2-1; 8 bases fit TRBD2. The CDR3 is 15 amino acids. CDR1 and CDR2 (germline): MNHNS, SASEGT. The V segment lost 4 bases and the J segment 5 bases; nucleotides outside the gene matches: 7. CDR3 sequence reads: CASSASPGGDNEQFF. In DNA, the CDR3 is TGTGCCAGCAGTGCCTCCCCGGGGGGGGACAATGAGCAGTTCTTC.

The CDR3 loop is CASSSPQASPYNEQFF. The CDR3, as DNA: TGTGCCAGCAGCTCGCCCCAAGCGTCCCCCTACAATGAGCAGTTCTTC. This chain joins TRBV7-3 and TRBJ2-1; D is uncertain. Trimming pared 4 bases from V and 2 bases from J, leaving 15 bases between. The CDR3 covers 16 residues. Germline V gives CDR1 SGHTA, CDR2 FQGTGA.

The V gene is TRBV7-6, the J gene TRBJ1-4, with TRBD1 as a possible D gene (6 bases). Trimming took off 4 bases at V and 5 bases at J, with 14 bases between the two ends. Looked up from germline, CDR1 is SGHVS and CDR2 is FNYEAQ. The CDR3 spans 15 residues. For the CDR3, the DNA is TGTGCCAGCAGCTCCACAGGGACGGTGAATGAAAAACTGTTTTTT. Amino acid sequence: CASSSTGTVNEKLFF.

V gene TRBV5-1 combines with J gene TRBJ2-7; 7 bases map to TRBD1. Germline V lookup: CDR1 SGHRS, CDR2 YFSETQ. The V gene end was trimmed by 4 bases and the J gene end by 4 bases; junction bases not matched to a gene: 11. The CDR3 consists of 15 residues. The CDR3 loop is CASSTVRGGWYEQYF. Here the CDR3 DNA reads TGCGCCAGCAGCACCGTAAGAGGGGGCTGGTACGAGCAGTACTTC.

V and J are TRBV15 and TRBJ1-2, with 10 nucleotides matching TRBD1. This CDR3 spans 17 amino acids. Germline-derived CDR1 and CDR2 are LNHNV and YYDKDF (reference sequence). The V segment lost 10 bases and the J segment 4 bases; nucleotides outside the gene matches: 18. In DNA, the CDR3 is TGTGCCAGGAGACCCCGGGACAGGGGCCCTCCGACCTATGGCTACACCTTC. It translates to CARRPRDRGPPTYGYTF.

The V and J genes are TRBV5-8 and TRBJ2-1, with TRBD2 matching over 7 bases. CDR3 length equals 13 residues. J was trimmed by 9 bases and V by 2 bases; bases with no gene match: 5. Germline CDR1 reads SGHTS; CDR2 reads YDEGEE. CDR3 residues: CASSFERESEQFF. In DNA form, the CDR3 reads TGTGCCAGCAGCTTCGAGCGGGAAAGTGAGCAGTTCTTC.

The chain is built from TRBV11-3 and TRBJ2-3; D unresolved. Trimming cost V 3 bases and J 2 bases, with 3 bases left between them. Germline CDR1 and CDR2: SGHNT and YENEEA. The CDR3 sequence is 12 residues long. CDR3 region: CASSFYTDTQYF. The CDR3 nucleotides are TGTGCCAGCAGCTTCTACACAGATACGCAGTATTTT.

This chain uses TRBV28 with TRBJ2-7; the D is unclear. This CDR3 is built from 15 residues. Germline V gene lookup returns CDR1 MDHEN and CDR2 SYDVKM. The V end lost 7 bases, the J end lost 0 bases, and 16 bases lay between the germline ends. The CDR3: CASKNHTRFSYEQYF. Written as DNA, the CDR3 is TGTGCCAGCAAAAACCACACCAGGTTCTCCTACGAGCAGTACTTC.

This rearrangement joins TRBV7-2 to TRBJ2-1; TRBD2 aligns across 7 bases. J gave up 4 bases and V 0 bases, and 12 bases lay outside the gene matches. The CDR3 is 18 residues long. The germline gives CDR1 SGHTA, CDR2 FQGNSA. CDR3 loop: CASSLAWGKRGLYNEQFF. Here the CDR3 DNA reads TGTGCCAGCAGCTTAGCATGGGGAAAGCGGGGCTTATACAATGAGCAGTTCTTC.

The chain has TRBV5-6 and TRBJ2-3; 8 bases fit TRBD2. J gave up 2 bases and V 2 bases, and 10 bases lay outside the gene matches. Germline lookup yields CDR1 SGHDT and CDR2 YYEEEE. This CDR3 region has 17 residues. The CDR3 loop is CASSFMSAGGYTDTQYF. The CDR3 nucleotides read TGTGCCAGCAGCTTTATGTCGGCGGGAGGTTACACAGATACGCAGTATTTT. The full variable domain, in which reference TRBV5-6 and TRBJ2-3 provide the parts outside the CDR3, is DAGVTQSPTHLIKTRGQQVTLRCSPKSGHDTVSWYQQALGQGPQFIFQYYEEEERQRGNFPDRFSGHQFPNYSSELNVNALLLGDSALYLCASSFMSAGGYTDTQYFGPGTRLTVL.

The chain joins TRBV19 to TRBJ2-2; no reliable D call. Germline CDR1 is LNHDA and CDR2 is SQIVND (reference sequence). Trimming stripped 4 bases from V and 5 bases from J, with 14 bases between. This CDR3 comprises 15 residues. This CDR3 reads CASSSPGSWTGELFF. The CDR3 region has the DNA TGTGCCAGTAGTAGCCCCGGTAGTTGGACCGGGGAGCTGTTTTTT.

This chain connects TRBV10-3 to TRBJ2-1, with D tentatively TRBD1 (6 bases). The CDR3 loop spans 16 amino acids. Germline lookup yields CDR1 ENHRY and CDR2 SYGVKD. Trimming took off 0 bases at V and 7 bases at J, with 16 bases between the two ends. The CDR3 region has the DNA TGTGCCATCAGTGAGTCGTTACTAAAGGGGGATAATGAGCAGTTCTTC. It encodes CAISESLLKGDNEQFF.

A remark on this clone: One end of the junction fails to match germline, which may point to a read error. This rearrangement joins TRBV7-9 to TRBJ2-1; TRBD1 aligns across 7 bases. Germline assignment: CDR1 SEHNR and CDR2 FQNEAQ (reference sequence). The CDR3 length is 17 residues. DNA of the CDR3: TGTTCCAGCAGCCCGGCACATGGGGACAGCTCCTACAATGAGCAGTTCTTC. This translates into CSSSPAHGDSSYNEQFF.

The chain combines TRBV28 with TRBJ2-7; 8 bases match TRBD2. V trimming: 2 bases; J trimming: 0 bases; junction bases outside the gene matches: 3. This CDR3 spans 15 amino acids. Germline values: CDR1 MDHEN, CDR2 SYDVKM. The CDR3 DNA reads TGTGCCAGCAGTTTACGAGGGACTAGCTCCTACGAGCAGTACTTC. This sequence encodes CASSLRGTSSYEQYF. Variable domain in full (rest from reference TRBV28 and TRBJ2-7): DVKVTQSSRYLVKRTGEKVFLECVQDMDHENMFWYRQDPGLGLRLIYFSYDVKMKEKGDIPEGYSVSREKKERFSLILESASTNQTSMYLCASSLRGTSSYEQYFGPGTRLTVT.

The J gene is TRBJ2-7, the V gene TRBV6-1; the match to TRBD2 covers 9 bases. The CDR3 totals 16 residues. The germline V gene encodes CDR1 MNHNS and CDR2 SASEGT. Trimming at V came to 4 bases and at J to 4 bases, leaving 11 bases not matched to a gene. CDR3 bases: TGTGCCAGCAGTGCGATAGCGGGAGAGGGATCTTACGAGCAGTACTTC. The encoded protein is CASSAIAGEGSYEQYF.

The chain joins TRBV6-1 to TRBJ1-5; D is ambiguous. Germline V gene sequence: CDR1 MNHNS, CDR2 SASEGT. The CDR3 spans 14 residues. V lost 4 bases and J lost 5, with 12 bases in between. The CDR3: CASSGRGSHQPQHF. Written as DNA, the CDR3 is TGTGCCAGCAGTGGACGCGGGAGCCATCAGCCCCAGCATTTT.

The chain employs TRBV19 and TRBJ2-1; the match to TRBD2 covers 8 bases. Germline-derived CDR1 and CDR2 are LNHDA and SQIVND (reference sequence). The CDR3 extends over 14 amino acids. Trimming at V came to 11 bases and at J to 1 base, leaving 7 bases not matched to a gene. CDR3 protein: CASRGGRSYNEQFF. CDR3 DNA sequence: TGTGCCTCCCGGGGCGGGAGGTCCTACAATGAGCAGTTCTTC. The full variable domain, rest sourced from reference TRBV19 and TRBJ2-1, is DGGITQSPKYLFRKEGQNVTLSCEQNLNHDAMYWYRQDPGQGLRLIYYSQIVNDFQKGDIAEGYSVSREKKESFPLTVTSAQKNPTAFYLCASRGGRSYNEQFFGPGTRLTVL.

CDR3 sequence reads: CASSPLAGGNQESLKTQYF. For the CDR3, the DNA is TGTGCCAGCAGCCCACTAGCGGGAGGAAACCAAGAGAGCCTGAAGACCCAGTACTTC. This sequence joins TRBV11-3 and TRBJ2-5, with TRBD2 matching 12 bases. V trimming: 5 bases; J trimming: 6 bases; junction bases outside the gene matches: 19. Germline V gives CDR1 SGHNT, CDR2 YENEEA. The CDR3 covers 19 residues. Supplemented by reference TRBV11-3 and TRBJ2-5, the full variable domain reads EAGVVQSPRYKIIEKKQPVAFWCNPISGHNTLYWYLQNLGQGPELLIRYENEEAVDDSQLPKDRFSAERLKGVDSTLKIQPAELGDSAVYLCASSPLAGGNQESLKTQYFGPGTRLLVL.

This clone has a single count. V usage is TRBV5-4 and J usage is TRBJ2-7, with TRBD1 identical over 7 bases. Germline assignment: CDR1 SGHNT and CDR2 YYREEE (reference sequence). This CDR3 comprises 14 residues. The V gene end was trimmed by 2 bases and the J gene end by 1 base; junction bases not matched to a gene: 3. The CDR3 coding sequence is TGTGCCAGCAGCTTTCAGGGGGAATCCTACGAGCAGTACTTC. This translates into CASSFQGESYEQYF.

The V gene is TRBV5-4, the J gene TRBJ2-7, with TRBD2 identical over 11 bases. CDR1 is SGHNT, CDR2 YYREEE, per germline (reference sequence). CDR3 length equals 16 residues. The ends lost 4 bases at V and 1 base at J; junction bases unmatched: 7. CDR3 loop: CASSPELAGVSYEQYF. CDR3 sequence (DNA): TGTGCCAGCAGCCCAGAACTAGCGGGAGTGTCCTACGAGCAGTACTTC.

The chain is built from TRBV6-5 and TRBJ2-7; 9 positions match TRBD1. The V and J ends lost 2 bases and 3 bases, in that order; junction bases with no gene match: 5. This CDR3 is built from 15 residues. Germline CDR1 is MNHEY and CDR2 is SVGAGI. DNA for the CDR3: TGTGCCAGCAGTTACAGAGCGACAGGGGGCTACGAGCAGTACTTC. Translation gives CASSYRATGGYEQYF.

This sequence joins TRBV6-5 and TRBJ2-7, with 14 bases aligning to TRBD2. V shed 6 bases, J shed 2 bases, and the junction held 3 bases outside the gene matches. The CDR3 is 15 residues long. CDR1 is MNHEY, CDR2 SVGAGI, per germline. The CDR3 coding sequence is TGTGCCAGCAGAGAGGGACTAGCGGGGGCCTACGAGCAGTACTTC. Amino acid sequence: CASREGLAGAYEQYF.